This TCR beta chain was found in a study of T cell changes during pregnancy in multiple sclerosis. Germline CDR1 SGHRS, CDR2 YFSETQ. The CDR3 loop spans 13 amino acids. V lost 4 bases, J lost 15 bases, and 13 bases stayed unmatched. The method was immunoSEQ multiplex PCR; TCRdb's version includes in-frame clones alone and lacks a portion of them. There are roughly 93,000 clones in the sample; about 91% occur only once, and approximately 2.4% lies in the top ten. The TCR was taken from a female donor in good health, enrolled as a control in a pregnancy study. The chain recombines TRBV5-1 with TRBJ2-1; 7 bases are a match to TRBD1. The material sequenced was peripheral blood, taken after pregnancy. CDR3 protein: CASSGPTGTASFF. In DNA, the CDR3 is TGCGCCAGCAGCGGGCCTACGGGGACAGCGTCGTTCTTC. Drawing the rest from reference TRBV5-1 and TRBJ2-1, the complete variable domain is KAGVTQTPRYLIKTRGQQVTLSCSPISGHRSVSWYQQTPGQGLQFLFEYFSETQRNKGNFPGRFSGRQFSNSRSEMNVSTLELGDSALYLCASSGPTGTASFFGPGTRLTVL.